The 27 T cell receptor beta chains reported below all come from one sample, sequenced in a study of T cell responses to AZD1222 COVID-19 vaccine. Assay used: immunoSEQ multiplex PCR; TCRdb lists only in-frame clones, some missing. The table shows 95,000 to 150,000 clones, with around 92% occurring only once. Specimen: peripheral blood, collected on day 0 of AZD1222 vaccination. Every receptor here comes from an adult in good health.

The chain is built from TRBV6-5 and TRBJ2-1; the match to TRBD2 covers 8 bases. The CDR3 is 15 residues long. Germline CDR1 is MNHEY and CDR2 is SVGAGI. V shed 2 bases, J shed 4 bases, and the junction held 4 bases outside the gene matches. In nucleotides, the CDR3 is TGTGCCAGCAGTTACGGCGCTAGCGGGTACAATGAGCAGTTCTTC. Translating gives CASSYGASGYNEQFF.

The chain combines TRBV5-8 with TRBJ1-2; D possibly corresponds to TRBD1 (6 bases). The ends were cut back, 1 base at V and 5 bases at J, with 12 bases in the middle. The CDR3 totals 14 residues. Per the germline V gene, CDR1 is SGHTS and CDR2 is YDEGEE. The CDR3 DNA is TGTGCCAGCAGCTTGACAGGGCGGGTTTATGGCTACACCTTC. As protein: CASSLTGRVYGYTF.

The V and J genes are TRBV18 and TRBJ2-1; possibly TRBD1 for D (6 bases). The CDR3 is 16 residues long. Germline lookup yields CDR1 KGHSH and CDR2 LQKENI. Trimming removed 1 base from V and 6 bases from J, with 16 bases in between. The CDR3 loop is CASSPQSGDAGNEQFF. The CDR3 nucleotides read TGTGCCAGCTCACCACAATCAGGGGACGCCGGCAATGAGCAGTTCTTC.

The chain combines TRBV6-5 with TRBJ1-2; 8 positions match TRBD1. With 7 bases clipped from V and 3 bases from J, the junction kept 7 bases outside the gene matches. Germline CDR1 reads MNHEY; CDR2 reads SVGAGI. The CDR3 runs 14 residues. DNA of the CDR3: TGTGCCAGCATTCCCACAGGGGGGGACTATGGCTACACCTTC. Translating it yields CASIPTGGDYGYTF.

CDR3 bases: TGTGCCAGCACTCGAGGACAGGGTCAAAGTGAAGCTTTCTTT. Residues: CASTRGQGQSEAFF. The chain combines TRBV2 with TRBJ1-1; TRBD1 agrees at 8 bases. Germline V gives CDR1 SNHLY, CDR2 FYNNEI. The V segment lost 7 bases and the J segment 7 bases; nucleotides outside the gene matches: 11. The CDR3 runs 14 residues.

The chain recombines TRBV24-1 with TRBJ1-2; 7 nucleotides line up with TRBD1. The CDR3 totals 16 residues. J gave up 4 bases and V 4 bases, and 11 bases lay outside the gene matches. Germline V gene data show CDR1 as KGHDR and CDR2 as SFDVKD. CDR3 coding DNA: TGTGCCACCAGTGACTCCCGGACAGGAGGGGTCTATGGCTACACCTTC. It is translated as CATSDSRTGGVYGYTF.

The chain recombines TRBV7-6 with TRBJ1-1; D might be TRBD1 (6 bases). Germline V gene lookup returns CDR1 SGHVS and CDR2 FNYEAQ. V was pared by 5 bases and J by 6 bases, with 22 bases between. The CDR3 is 16 residues long. The CDR3 DNA reads as TGTGCCAGCAGCCGGGCAGGGGAGTTGAGGTTGGCTGAAGCTTTCTTT. Amino acid sequence: CASSRAGELRLAEAFF. The variable domain in full, with the rest retrieved from reference TRBV7-6 and TRBJ1-1, is GAGVSQSPRYKVTKRGQDVALRCDPISGHVSLYWYRQALGQGPEFLTYFNYEAQQDKSGLPNDRFSAERPEGSISTLTIQRTEQRDSAMYRCASSRAGELRLAEAFFGQGTRLTVV.

The J gene is TRBJ2-5, the V gene TRBV2; TRBD2 aligns across 10 bases. The CDR3 has 15 amino acids. Germline-derived CDR1 and CDR2 are SNHLY and FYNNEI. Losses at the gene ends were 4 bases for V and 7 bases for J; bases not matched to a gene: 9. The CDR3 nucleotides read TGTGCCAGCAGTGGGGGGGGGACTAGCGTTGGGACCCAGTACTTC. Protein sequence: CASSGGGTSVGTQYF.

The V call is TRBV27, the J call TRBJ1-5; no definite D call. This CDR3 comprises 15 residues. V shed 3 bases and J shed 0 bases, with 9 bases lying between them. CDR1 and CDR2 from the germline V gene are MNHEY and SMNVEV (reference sequence). In DNA, the CDR3 is TGTGCCAGCAGTTTCGACCCTTATAGCAATCAGCCCCAGCATTTT. Its protein product is CASSFDPYSNQPQHF.

The chain recombines TRBV6-5 with TRBJ1-5; TRBD1 might be the D (6 bases). Trimming removed 5 bases at V and 6 bases at J, with 17 bases between. The CDR3 sequence is 15 residues long. The germline V gene has CDR1 MNHEY and CDR2 SVGAGI. In DNA form, the CDR3 reads TGTGCCAGCAGTAAACAGGGTCTAGGGGGTCAGCCCCAGCATTTT. Translating gives CASSKQGLGGQPQHF.

Here the CDR3 reads CASSSWSADRAQYF. CDR3 in DNA: TGTGCCAGCAGCTCGTGGTCTGCTGATAGGGCCCAGTACTTC. The chain employs TRBV11-2 and TRBJ2-5; D uncertain. CDR1 and CDR2 from the germline V gene are SGHAT and FQNNGV. CDR3 size: 14 residues. Trimming removed 4 bases at V and 9 bases at J, with 18 bases between. The whole variable domain, filled in from reference TRBV11-2 and TRBJ2-5, reads EAGVAQSPRYKIIEKRQSVAFWCNPISGHATLYWYQQILGQGPKLLIQFQNNGVVDDSQLPKDRFSAERLKGVDSTLKIQPAKLEDSAVYLCASSSWSADRAQYFGPGTRLLVL.

The V call is TRBV10-1, the J call TRBJ1-2; 10 positions agree with TRBD1. CDR1 and CDR2 (germline): WNHNN, SYGVQD (reference sequence). This CDR3 has 13 residues. Trimming removed 5 bases from V and 6 bases from J; junction bases left unmatched: 3. The CDR3 here is CASSTGQGDGYTF. The CDR3 DNA follows: TGCGCCAGCAGTACCGGACAGGGGGATGGCTACACCTTC.

The chain couples TRBV6-5 to TRBJ2-3; tentative D call: TRBD2 (6 bases). The germline V gene has CDR1 MNHEY and CDR2 SVGAGI. Trimming shortened V by 6 bases and J by 2 bases, and 15 bases separated the two germline ends. The CDR3 loop spans 15 amino acids. The CDR3 coding sequence is TGTGCCAGCAGCCTAGCGTCGGCTTTCACAGATACGCAGTATTTT. This gives the protein CASSLASAFTDTQYF.

The chain uses TRBV5-8 and TRBJ1-4; 8 bases are shared with TRBD1. V gave up 1 base and J gave up 2 bases; unmatched junction bases: 4. CDR3 length: 16 amino acids. CDR1 and CDR2 from the germline V gene are SGHTS and YDEGEE. The CDR3 protein is CASSLTGGTTNEKLFF. The CDR3 DNA sequence: TGTGCCAGCAGCTTGACAGGGGGGACGACTAATGAAAAACTGTTTTTT.

V usage is TRBV6-5 and J usage is TRBJ2-5; 9 nucleotides align to TRBD1. The CDR3 spans 15 residues. The V segment lost 6 bases and the J segment 5 bases; nucleotides outside the gene matches: 10. From germline, CDR1 is MNHEY and CDR2 SVGAGI. DNA for the CDR3: TGTGCCAGCAGCCGAGAGGGGACAGGGAGTGAGACCCAGTACTTC. Translation: CASSREGTGSETQYF.

Only a few counts were recorded for this clone. A read error may produce the germline difference seen at one junction end. This chain links TRBV11-2 with TRBJ2-5; 8 bases agree with TRBD2. Germline assignment: CDR1 SGHAT and CDR2 FQNNGV. The CDR3 sequence is 12 residues long. Written as DNA, the CDR3 is TGTGCCAGCCGGGGGGGCCAACAGACCCAGTACTTC. Translation: CASRGGQQTQYF.

This clone was observed a few times. J is TRBJ1-5 and V is TRBV28; no firm D call. V lost 8 bases and J lost 4, with 15 bases in between. CDR1 is MDHEN, CDR2 SYDVKM, per germline. The CDR3 contains 14 residues. The CDR3: CASRSGYSNQPQHF. Here the CDR3 DNA reads TGTGCCAGCCGATCGGGGTATTCAAATCAGCCCCAGCATTTT.

This chain joins TRBV19 and TRBJ2-2; perhaps D is TRBD1 or TRBD2 (5 bases each). The CDR3 runs 15 residues. V lost 4 bases, J lost 6 bases, and 15 bases lay in between. Germline V CDR1 and CDR2: LNHDA, SQIVND (reference sequence). The CDR3 reads CASSTTGPEAGELFF. DNA for the CDR3: TGTGCCAGTAGTACAACGGGACCCGAGGCCGGGGAGCTGTTTTTT.

This sequence joins TRBV9 and TRBJ2-2; D perhaps matches TRBD1 (6 bases). Germline lookup yields CDR1 SGDLS and CDR2 YYNGEE. The germline V and J ends were trimmed by 0 bases and 5 bases, with 11 bases remaining between them. CDR3 size: 15 residues. The CDR3 nucleotides read TGTGCCAGCAGCGTAGGGGGGCGAGGAACCGGGGAGCTGTTTTTT. Its translation is CASSVGGRGTGELFF.

This chain links TRBV19 with TRBJ2-1; D call uncertain. Germline V gene lookup returns CDR1 LNHDA and CDR2 SQIVND (reference sequence). V was pared by 4 bases and J by 8 bases, with 15 bases between. This CDR3 is built from 14 residues. The CDR3 protein is CASSTVRARDEQFF. DNA for the CDR3: TGTGCCAGTAGTACAGTCCGGGCTAGAGATGAGCAGTTCTTC.

The chain carries TRBV5-1 and TRBJ1-1; D is possibly TRBD1 (5 bases). Germline lookup yields CDR1 SGHRS and CDR2 YFSETQ. This CDR3 region has 13 residues. V was pared by 4 bases and J by 6 bases, with 13 bases between. In DNA form, the CDR3 reads TGCGCCAGCAGCCAGGAGGGGCGGGCTGAAGCTTTCTTT. It yields the protein CASSQEGRAEAFF.

The chain employs TRBV25-1 and TRBJ2-1, with unresolved D. Germline V CDR1 and CDR2: MGHDK, SYGVNS. The CDR3 consists of 16 residues. Trimming stripped 8 bases from V and 0 bases from J, with 17 bases between. The CDR3 is CASQNGRSSSYNEQFF. CDR3 bases: TGTGCCAGCCAAAACGGGCGGAGCAGCTCCTACAATGAGCAGTTCTTC.

This chain joins TRBV12-3 or TRBV12-4 and TRBJ2-7; 10 positions agree with TRBD1. The length of the CDR3 is 12 residues. V lost 6 bases to trimming and J lost 5 bases; unmatched junction nucleotides: 1. The CDR3 DNA reads as TGTGCCAGCAGGGGACAGGGGAACGAGCAGTACTTC. Its protein is CASRGQGNEQYF.

This clone appeared once. The rearrangement joins TRBV18 to TRBJ1-1; weak D call: TRBD1 (5 bases). The germline CDR1 and CDR2 sequences are KGHSH and LQKENI. The V end was cut by 0 bases, the J end by 6 bases, with 14 bases between. CDR3 size: 15 residues. DNA for the CDR3: TGTGCCAGCTCACCACCGATGGGGCGCGTTGCTGAAGCTTTCTTT. Its translation is CASSPPMGRVAEAFF.

The chain couples TRBV2 to TRBJ2-5; 10 bases are shared with TRBD2. J was trimmed by 5 bases and V by 3 bases; bases with no gene match: 6. Germline CDR1 is SNHLY and CDR2 is FYNNEI. The CDR3 covers 15 residues. CDR3 DNA: TGTGCCAGCAGTGAGGATAGCGGGGGGACGGAGACCCAGTACTTC. Amino acid sequence: CASSEDSGGTETQYF.

This chain connects TRBV4-2 to TRBJ2-5; no firm D call. CDR1 and CDR2 from the germline V gene are LGHNA and YNFKEQ. The CDR3 has 14 amino acids. Trimming removed 1 base at V and 5 bases at J, with 11 bases between. The CDR3 DNA sequence: TGTGCCAGCAGCCAAGGCGTCCGGCGGGAGACCCAGTACTTC. This translates into CASSQGVRRETQYF.

The V call is TRBV6-2 or TRBV6-3, the J call TRBJ2-5; D unresolved. CDR1 is MNHEY, CDR2 SVGEGT, per germline. Trimming removed 4 bases at V and 4 bases at J, with 1 base between. The CDR3 sequence is 10 residues long. The DNA of the CDR3 is TGTGCCAGCAGTTCAGAGACCCAGTACTTC. Its protein is CASSSETQYF.